The present T cell receptor (beta chain) was sequenced within a study of human T cells and chemical hapten exposure. TCRdb processed the RACE reads anew with MiXCR; each CDR3 protein has one entry. The sample shows tens of thousands of distinct CDR3 sequences, around 10% of them seen only once. This sample's time point: patch test 3, about 24 weeks after DPC sensitization. Treatment meaning: therapeutic diphenylcyclopropenone sensitization with weekly scalp DPC. Germline CDR1 and CDR2: KGHDR and SFDVKD. V gave up 3 bases and J gave up 4 bases; unmatched junction bases: 12. This CDR3 is 17 amino acids long. This clonotype occurred many times.

This sequence originates from a young woman with alopecia areata. Some clones in this sample may be carry-over from other donors' samples. V gene TRBV24-1 combines with J gene TRBJ1-2; 8 nucleotides agree with TRBD1. The sequences come from whole blood, collected in connection with sensitization to the hapten diphenylcyclopropenone (DPC). CDR3 residues: CATSDPRPGQDSYGYTF. The CDR3 DNA follows: TGTGCCACCAGTGATCCACGTCCGGGACAGGACTCCTATGGCTACACCTTC.